Listed below are T cell receptor beta chains from one sample, sequenced in a study of blood T cell repertoires in COVID-19. The protocol was immunoSEQ multiplex PCR, while the TCRdb copy is restricted to in-frame clones and leaves out a portion. There are some 260,000 clones in the sample; over 70% occur only once, and 2.5% to 4% lies in the top ten. Sequencing used peripheral blood. The receptors originated from an elderly woman with acute or convalescent COVID-19. Each CDR3 is given with its conserved first and last residue. D genes are given only for firm matches. Rows may omit the clone size; those that give it use once, few, many or a size class.

V gene: TRBV6-5; clone size: once; D gene: TRBD1; J gene: TRBJ1-5; CDR3 protein: CASAGTVNQPQHF; CDR3 DNA: TGTGCCAGCGCGGGGACAGTCAATCAGCCCCAGCATTTT
V gene: TRBV6-5; clone size: -; D gene: -; J gene: TRBJ1-2; CDR3 protein: CASSQSGGNLGYTF; CDR3 DNA: TGTGCCAGCAGCCAAAGCGGCGGAAATCTAGGCTACACCTTC
V gene: TRBV11-2; clone size: -; D gene: -; J gene: TRBJ1-6; CDR3 protein: CASSLGGTGGEPLHF; CDR3 DNA: TGTGCCAGCAGCTTAGGGGGCACCGGCGGGGAACCCCTCCACTTT
V gene: TRBV6-5; clone size: -; D gene: TRBD1; J gene: TRBJ1-5; CDR3 protein: CASRPDRGGNQPQHF; CDR3 DNA: TGTGCCAGCAGACCTGACAGGGGAGGTAATCAGCCCCAGCATTTT
V gene: TRBV5-1; clone size: -; D gene: -; J gene: TRBJ1-4; CDR3 protein: CASSLDRTEKLFF; CDR3 DNA: TGCGCCAGCAGCTTGGACAGGACTGAAAAACTGTTTTTT
V gene: TRBV30; clone size: -; D gene: -; J gene: TRBJ2-3; CDR3 protein: CAWSAAGRGASTDTQYF; CDR3 DNA: TGTGCCTGGAGCGCGGCGGGGAGGGGGGCTAGCACAGATACGCAGTATTTT
V gene: TRBV5-4; clone size: once; D gene: -; J gene: TRBJ2-7; CDR3 protein: CASSVGSPYEQYF; CDR3 DNA: TGTGCCAGCAGCGTCGGGAGTCCCTACGAGCAGTACTTC
V gene: TRBV7-9; clone size: -; D gene: -; J gene: TRBJ1-1; CDR3 protein: CASSTRTEAFF; CDR3 DNA: TGTGCCAGCAGCACTAGGACTGAAGCTTTCTTT
V gene: TRBV6-6; clone size: few; D gene: -; J gene: TRBJ2-2; CDR3 protein: CASSYDRIANTGELFF; CDR3 DNA: TGTGCCAGCAGTTACGACAGAATCGCGAACACCGGGGAGCTGTTTTTT
V gene: TRBV2; clone size: -; D gene: -; J gene: TRBJ1-1; CDR3 protein: CASSVEGNTEAFF; CDR3 DNA: TGTGCCAGCAGTGTGGAGGGGAACACTGAAGCTTTCTTT
V gene: TRBV7-9; clone size: -; D gene: -; J gene: TRBJ2-3; CDR3 protein: CASSEGLDSTDTQYF; CDR3 DNA: TGTGCCAGCAGCGAGGGACTCGATAGCACAGATACGCAGTATTTT
V gene: TRBV2; clone size: -; D gene: TRBD1; J gene: TRBJ2-6; CDR3 protein: CASSRQGTGANVLTF; CDR3 DNA: TGTGCCAGCAGTAGACAGGGGACTGGGGCCAACGTCCTGACTTTC
V gene: TRBV2; clone size: few; D gene: -; J gene: TRBJ1-3; CDR3 protein: CASSPGAHSGNTIYF; CDR3 DNA: TGTGCCAGCAGTCCAGGGGCCCACTCTGGAAACACCATATATTTT
V gene: TRBV3-1/TRBV3-2; clone size: -; D gene: -; J gene: TRBJ2-7; CDR3 protein: CASSQTPLYEQYF; CDR3 DNA: TGTGCCAGCAGCCAAACTCCCCTCTACGAGCAGTACTTC
V gene: TRBV19; clone size: -; D gene: TRBD1; J gene: TRBJ1-5; CDR3 protein: CASSTRTGKYQPQHF; CDR3 DNA: TGTGCCAGTAGTACCCGGACAGGGAAGTATCAGCCCCAGCATTTT
V gene: TRBV25-1; clone size: few; D gene: -; J gene: TRBJ1-1; CDR3 protein: CASALGSTMNTEAFF; CDR3 DNA: TGTGCCAGCGCCCTCGGGTCCACCATGAACACTGAAGCTTTCTTT
V gene: TRBV5-4; clone size: -; D gene: TRBD1; J gene: TRBJ1-1; CDR3 protein: CASSLVSGGTEAFF; CDR3 DNA: TGTGCCAGCAGCTTGGTGTCAGGGGGGACTGAAGCTTTCTTT
V gene: TRBV5-1; clone size: -; D gene: TRBD2; J gene: TRBJ2-1; CDR3 protein: CASSLLAGSYNEQFF; CDR3 DNA: TGCGCCAGCAGCTTACTAGCGGGATCCTACAATGAGCAGTTCTTC
V gene: TRBV5-1; clone size: -; D gene: -; J gene: TRBJ2-6; CDR3 protein: CASSLMGGSGANVLTF; CDR3 DNA: TGCGCCAGCAGCTTGATGGGGGGCTCTGGGGCCAACGTCCTGACTTTC
V gene: TRBV4-2; clone size: few; D gene: TRBD1; J gene: TRBJ2-1; CDR3 protein: CASTRIPGQGIPHEQFF; CDR3 DNA: TGTGCCAGCACCCGAATTCCGGGACAGGGGATCCCACATGAGCAGTTCTTC
V gene: TRBV12-3/TRBV12-4; clone size: -; D gene: -; J gene: TRBJ1-1; CDR3 protein: CASSYRVNTEAFF; CDR3 DNA: TGTGCCAGCAGTTACAGGGTGAACACTGAAGCTTTCTTT
V gene: TRBV18; clone size: -; D gene: -; J gene: TRBJ2-1; CDR3 protein: CASSPYGVNEQFF; CDR3 DNA: TGTGCCAGCTCACCATACGGGGTGAATGAGCAGTTCTTC
V gene: TRBV6-5; clone size: -; D gene: -; J gene: TRBJ1-2; CDR3 protein: CASLNGRGYGYTF; CDR3 DNA: TGTGCCAGCCTTAACGGCAGGGGCTATGGCTACACCTTC
V gene: TRBV11-3; clone size: -; D gene: -; J gene: TRBJ1-4; CDR3 protein: CASSSRSGSGAEKLFF; CDR3 DNA: TGTGCCAGCAGCTCCCGATCCGGGTCAGGGGCTGAAAAACTGTTTTTT
V gene: TRBV9; clone size: once; D gene: -; J gene: TRBJ1-5; CDR3 protein: CASSADSYSNQPQHF; CDR3 DNA: TGTGCCAGCAGCGCAGACAGCTATAGCAATCAGCCCCAGCATTTT
V gene: TRBV20-1; clone size: -; D gene: -; J gene: TRBJ1-3; CDR3 protein: CSASWGRGNTIYF; CDR3 DNA: TGCAGTGCTAGTTGGGGGCGCGGAAACACCATATATTTT
V gene: TRBV29-1; clone size: -; D gene: TRBD1; J gene: TRBJ1-2; CDR3 protein: CSLSTGGRGYTF; CDR3 DNA: TGCAGCCTCTCTACAGGGGGCAGGGGCTACACCTTC